This T cell receptor (beta chain) was recovered during a study of T cells in localized non-small cell lung cancer. Study results and limitations: Uninvolved adjacent lung, not tumor, had the highest T cell clonality. Longer overall survival associated with higher blood T cell density; shorter survival with higher adjacent-lung clonality.

As for this clone: As yet, its antigen is unknown.

The assay was immunoSEQ multiplex PCR, and TCRdb's table has in-frame clones only and misses some. The repertoire holds around 50,000 clones, with about four fifths as singletons. Germline values: CDR1 MNHEY, CDR2 SMNVEV (reference sequence). The CDR3 runs 14 residues. Trimming took 7 bases from V and 2 from J, leaving 13 bases between them. Sequenced material: peripheral blood, taken before any cancer treatment. The chain uses TRBV27 and TRBJ2-3, with D perhaps given as TRBD1 or TRBD2 (5 bases each). The source of this sequence is a female donor over 55 with stage II squamous cell lung carcinoma. CDR3 protein: CASTPGRHTDTQYF. The CDR3 DNA reads TGTGCCAGCACTCCGGGACGGCACACAGATACGCAGTATTTT.